These T cell receptor beta chains were read from a single sample in a study of vaccination and CD4 T cells after COVID-19. MiXCR, run by TCRdb on the PCR reads, gives a single entry per CDR3 protein. This table holds approximately 17,000 distinct CDR3 sequences, around 58% found once. These TCRs' antigens remain unknown. What was sequenced was CD4+ T cells from blood, cultured in vitro. Receptors were obtained from a human donor who had recovered from COVID-19. The CDR3 runs from the conserved cysteine through the conserved F or W.

CDR3 protein: CASSFNGGGVGLNTEAFF; V gene: TRBV7-8
CDR3 protein: CASSGPGQGNYGYTF; V gene: TRBV11-3
CDR3 protein: CASPRDSFTSGANVLTF; V gene: TRBV5-8
CDR3 protein: CASSLTGYGYTF; V gene: TRBV12-3/TRBV12-4
CDR3 protein: CASSPQGGYGYTF; V gene: TRBV7-3
CDR3 protein: CATQWGPYGYTF; V gene: TRBV19
CDR3 protein: CSAATRVLKGELFF; V gene: TRBV20-1
CDR3 protein: CASGTGNYGYTF; V gene: TRBV30
CDR3 protein: CSASRGGRRIAEAFF; V gene: TRBV20-1
CDR3 protein: CAWSVLQGSNEQYF; V gene: TRBV30
CDR3 protein: CASSYRQGGEKLFF; V gene: TRBV7-2
CDR3 protein: CASSPTAAGGPIEQYF; V gene: TRBV18
CDR3 protein: CASSWDHGYTF; V gene: TRBV28
CDR3 protein: CASSQIAGVLEQYF; V gene: TRBV11-2
CDR3 protein: CASTKQGAAGELFF; V gene: TRBV19
CDR3 protein: CASSLVSGTYEQYF; V gene: TRBV5-1
CDR3 protein: CASSFRERYEQYF; V gene: TRBV27
CDR3 protein: CASSYSGGSMADTQYF; V gene: TRBV6-5
CDR3 protein: CSARAGGTDTQYF; V gene: TRBV20-1
CDR3 protein: CASSLLEGGELFF; V gene: TRBV27
CDR3 protein: CAWTVSSYNSPLHF; V gene: TRBV30
CDR3 protein: CATSRDLAGASDTQYF; V gene: TRBV15
CDR3 protein: CASSLGTGVFQETQYF; V gene: TRBV7-7
CDR3 protein: CASSYPSQPQHF; V gene: TRBV6-5
CDR3 protein: CASSARQGMETQYF; V gene: TRBV18
CDR3 protein: CASTRTGAANYGYTF; V gene: TRBV12-3/TRBV12-4
CDR3 protein: CAIRTTGGEPEAFF; V gene: TRBV10-3
CDR3 protein: CASSIQTGQETQYF; V gene: TRBV12-3/TRBV12-4
CDR3 protein: CAISDPDRRREAFF; V gene: TRBV10-3
CDR3 protein: CASSTSHGTYEQYF; V gene: TRBV11-1
CDR3 protein: CASSYSGDMNTEAFF; V gene: TRBV6-2/TRBV6-3
CDR3 protein: CASIRDRGTSGNTIYF; V gene: TRBV7-8
CDR3 protein: CASSLTGPESPLHF; V gene: TRBV7-3
CDR3 protein: CASSYGDRGQDTQYF; V gene: TRBV6-2/TRBV6-3
CDR3 protein: CSALHGSETQYF; V gene: TRBV20-1
CDR3 protein: CASSFAGGVTQETQYF; V gene: TRBV12-3/TRBV12-4
CDR3 protein: CASSLNRGTTRDTQYF; V gene: TRBV5-1
CDR3 protein: CSARDSGPTSYGYTF; V gene: TRBV20-1
CDR3 protein: CASSSRDRGDGGYTF; V gene: TRBV7-9
CDR3 protein: CSGDRVPDQPQHF; V gene: TRBV20-1
CDR3 protein: CASSQTGTGELFF; V gene: TRBV18
CDR3 protein: CASSQGIYGHSPLHF; V gene: TRBV3-1
CDR3 protein: CATSRDRVDAGNTIYF; V gene: TRBV15